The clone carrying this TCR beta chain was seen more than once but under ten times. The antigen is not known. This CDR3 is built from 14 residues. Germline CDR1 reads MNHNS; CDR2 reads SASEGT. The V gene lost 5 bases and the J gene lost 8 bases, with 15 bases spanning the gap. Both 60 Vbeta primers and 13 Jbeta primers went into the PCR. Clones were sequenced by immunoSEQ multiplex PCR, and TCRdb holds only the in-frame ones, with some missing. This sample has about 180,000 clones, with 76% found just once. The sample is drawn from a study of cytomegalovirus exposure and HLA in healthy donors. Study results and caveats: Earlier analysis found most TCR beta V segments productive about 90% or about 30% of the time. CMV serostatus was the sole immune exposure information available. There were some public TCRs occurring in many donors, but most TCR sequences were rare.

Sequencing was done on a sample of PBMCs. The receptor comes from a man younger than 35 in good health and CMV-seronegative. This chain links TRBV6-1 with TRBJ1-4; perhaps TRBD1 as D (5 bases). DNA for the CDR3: TGTGCCAGCAGTCTAAAAACAGGTGGCGAAAAACTGTTTTTT. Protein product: CASSLKTGGEKLFF.